This T cell receptor (beta chain) originates from a study of blood T cell repertoires in COVID-19. Sequencing used immunoSEQ multiplex PCR; TCRdb keeps in-frame clones, though not all of them. The data hold a few hundred thousand clones, with around 92% observed a single time. Participants classified as exposed had met a COVID-19 case within 2 weeks before study entry. The sequencing sample was made of PBMCs or T cells enriched from blood (not recorded which). The sequence came from a woman aged 50 to 60 who had been exposed to COVID-19.

The CDR3 spells CASSPRTGGNTEAFF. DNA of the CDR3: TGTGCCAGCTCACCCCGGACAGGGGGTAACACTGAAGCTTTCTTT. The chain has TRBV18 and TRBJ1-1; 10 bases map to TRBD1. The CDR3 is made up of 15 amino acids. From germline, CDR1 is KGHSH and CDR2 LQKENI. The junction had 3 bases not matched to a gene; V was cut back by 3 bases and J by 2 bases. Full variable domain (remainder filled in from reference TRBV18 and TRBJ1-1): NAGVMQNPRHLVRRRGQEARLRCSPMKGHSHVYWYRQLPEEGLKFMVYLQKENIIDESGMPKERFSAEFPKEGPSILRIQQVVRGDSAAYFCASSPRTGGNTEAFFGQGTRLTVV.